This T cell receptor beta chain was observed in a study of CD8 T cells in ankylosing spondylitis. Germline assignment: CDR1 SGHRS and CDR2 YFSETQ. There are 13 residues in the CDR3. V dropped 0 bases and J dropped 5 bases, with 8 bases sitting between them. This clonotype came up many times. The antigen is undetermined. TCRdb reanalysed the 5' RACE reads using MiXCR and keeps one entry per CDR3 protein. The top ten hold approximately 8% of the sample, which has about 160,000 distinct CDR3 sequences, 15% to 20% seen once. The study, taken as a whole, reports: Disease-linked clones reportedly concentrated significantly in matched ankylosing spondylitis synovial fluid. CD8+ cells made up the disease-linked clones, which were relatively rare in peripheral blood.

The receptor was isolated from a male donor with ankylosing spondylitis or in good health (not recorded which). The chain uses TRBV5-1 and TRBJ1-2, with unresolved D. Sequenced sample: blood, either unsorted or a sorted T cell fraction (not recorded which). CDR3 in amino acids: CASSLAGDYGYTF. CDR3 nucleotide sequence: TGCGCCAGCAGCTTGGCAGGAGATTATGGCTACACCTTC. Full variable domain (remainder filled in from reference TRBV5-1 and TRBJ1-2): KAGVTQTPRYLIKTRGQQVTLSCSPISGHRSVSWYQQTPGQGLQFLFEYFSETQRNKGNFPGRFSGRQFSNSRSEMNVSTLELGDSALYLCASSLAGDYGYTFGSGTRLTVV.